This TCR beta chain was identified in a study of blood T cell repertoires in COVID-19. The wider study: The United States, Italy and Spain provided the acute and convalescent COVID-19 samples. PBMCs, B-cell-depleted T cells, or T cells provided the cDNA or gDNA that made up the material.

Clones were sequenced by immunoSEQ multiplex PCR, and TCRdb holds only the in-frame ones, with some missing. Here the sample spans about 270,000 clones, 75% to 90% being singletons. The sequence was obtained from a woman aged 18 to 35 who had recovered from COVID-19. The sequencing sample was made of PBMCs or T cells enriched from blood (not recorded which).

The CDR3 DNA reads TGTGCCAGCAGCCCTCGAGCGGGGGGCTTCACAGATACGCAGTATTTT. It translates to CASSPRAGGFTDTQYF. V usage is TRBV2 and J usage is TRBJ2-3, with 9 bases matching TRBD2. Germline CDR1 is SNHLY and CDR2 is FYNNEI. The CDR3 is 16 amino acids. V shed 6 bases, J shed 2 bases, and the junction held 9 bases outside the gene matches.